This section outlines one T cell receptor beta chain sequence together with its context. Its antigen remains unknown. These data originate in a study of a mutant IDH1 vaccine in newly diagnosed glioma. Specified time point: week 23, last vaccination. Doses consisted of 300 ug of mutant IDH1 20-mer peptide each, paired with topical imiquimod. The CDR3 has 14 amino acids. V was pared by 5 bases and J by 3 bases, with 4 bases of the junction left unmatched. The V gene's germline CDR1 is SGHTA and CDR2 FQGNSA. Assay: immunoSEQ multiplex PCR; the TCRdb copy retains only in-frame clones and omits some. The sample yields 52,000 or so clones, about 80% seen once.

The TCR was taken from a man in his forties with glioma. The V gene is TRBV7-2, the J gene TRBJ1-5, with 7 bases that match TRBD1. The input for sequencing was PBMCs, taken from a glioma patient whose treatment included an IDH1 peptide vaccine. The CDR3 DNA is TGTGCCAGCAGCCAGACAGGGCCCAATCAGCCCCAGCATTTT. This encodes CASSQTGPNQPQHF.